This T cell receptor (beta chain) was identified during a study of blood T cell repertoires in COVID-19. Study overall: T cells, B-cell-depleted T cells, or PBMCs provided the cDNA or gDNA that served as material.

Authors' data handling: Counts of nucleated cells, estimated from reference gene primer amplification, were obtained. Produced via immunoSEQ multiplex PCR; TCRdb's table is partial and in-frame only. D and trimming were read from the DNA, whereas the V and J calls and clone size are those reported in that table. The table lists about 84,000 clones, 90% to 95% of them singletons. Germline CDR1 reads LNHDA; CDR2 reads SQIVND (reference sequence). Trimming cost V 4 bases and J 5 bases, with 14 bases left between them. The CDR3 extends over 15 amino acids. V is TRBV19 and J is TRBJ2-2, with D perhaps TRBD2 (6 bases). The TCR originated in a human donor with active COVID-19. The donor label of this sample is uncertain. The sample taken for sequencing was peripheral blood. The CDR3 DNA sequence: TGTGCCAGTAGTACGCGTCGTGGGGGGACCGGGGAGCTGTTTTTT. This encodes CASSTRRGGTGELFF.